The clone carrying this T cell receptor (beta chain) was found a few times. Amplification of TCR beta CDR3 regions used RNA as the template. In the first-round RT-PCR of the TCR CDR3, the HTBI primer set was used. MiXCR was run by TCRdb on the multiplex PCR reads, yielding one entry per CDR3 protein. The sample has some 300,000 distinct CDR3 sequences; around 20% are singletons. This record comes from a study of T cells in Graves' hyperthyroidism and ophthalmopathy. This CDR3 region has 14 residues. CDR1 SNHLY and CDR2 FYNNEI come from the germline V gene. The V gene end was trimmed by 5 bases and the J gene end by 4 bases; junction bases not matched to a gene: 7.

The sequence came from a man aged 50 or older with Graves' ophthalmopathy. V is TRBV2 and J is TRBJ1-2; TRBD1 matches 7 bases. The specimen was blood. In DNA, the CDR3 is TGTGCCAGCAGTCCCCAGGGGGAATCCTATGGCTACACCTTC. It is translated as CASSPQGESYGYTF.